This T cell receptor beta chain was recorded in a study of cytomegalovirus exposure and HLA in healthy donors (dated by TCRdb to 2016 to 2017). A note on the overall study: A later analysis indicated that the roughly 130 validation repertoires were generated on the platform also employed for the 666 repertoires of the first cohort. The aim of the study was to test whether cataloging public T cell receptors could identify signatures of past pathogen exposure. In addition to the first cohort of 650 to 800 subjects, a separate validation cohort of approximately 110 different subjects was used. High-throughput TCR immunosequencing, statistical association of individual TCRs with disease status, and machine learning were combined to predict cytomegalovirus infection status. The paper's findings and limits, for the study overall: The classifier was reported to diagnose cytomegalovirus status with high specificity and sensitivity in both the original and validation cohorts. Three of the identified cytomegalovirus-associated TCR beta chains were confirmed in vitro to be specific for cytomegalovirus antigens. A later analysis found that TCRs clustered in the first cohort also tended to co-occur in the 120 validation repertoires, with more than 90% of cluster scores above 0. A later analysis had no HLA typing for the validation cohort, so co-occurrence there was scored across all 120 or so repertoires. While some public TCRs were present in many individuals, most TCR sequences turned up only very rarely across donors. The authors suggested that the approach could potentially be extended to other disease states and immunological phenotypes. The study listed 170 or so TCR beta chains as associated with cytomegalovirus.

The protocol used for the library was the immunoSEQ multiplex PCR assay. As for the authors' bioinformatics: To diagnose cytomegalovirus status from the catalog of TCR beta chain sequences, a statistical classification framework was built. This immuneACCESS table, as held by TCRdb, lists in-frame sequences with V and J called but not all clones. Of the missing ones, under half trace to an unresolved V gene in checked studies; the others have no known cause. That table supplies the V and J calls and clone size; D and trimming were determined from the DNA. The table for this sample lists hundreds of thousands of clones; around 85% of them were counted only once. Clones ranked in the top ten supply around 1.3% of the sample. V lost 2 bases and J lost 1 base; the stretch between them is 9 bases long. Reading from cysteine to phenylalanine, the CDR3 counts 14 amino acids. The only DNA kept is the CDR3, 42 bases in frame from the first base. As encoded in the germline V gene (reference sequence), CDR1 is GTSNPN while CDR2 is SVGIG.

The donors belonged to the validation cohort of around 120 subjects, which was separate from the approximately 610-subject first cohort. As for this clone: No antigen is known for it. No quality values exist for individual bases; no much larger clone is one base distant.

The origin of this receptor is a young woman in good health and CMV-seropositive. Material: PBMCs. The rearranged chain carries TRBV30 and TRBJ2-1, with an unclear D gene assignment. The CDR3 has the sequence CAWSPPFSYNEQFF. The DNA reads TGTGCCTGGAGTCCCCCCTTTTCCTACAATGAGCAGTTCTTC.